The clone carrying this T cell receptor (beta chain) was observed at least ten times. As yet, its antigen is unknown. Looked up from germline, CDR1 is SGHNT and CDR2 is YYREEE (reference sequence). With 4 bases clipped from V and 4 bases from J, the junction kept 6 bases outside the gene matches. The CDR3 loop spans 14 amino acids. This specimen belongs to a study of T cell repertoires in cytomegalovirus infection. Study context: Recently identified HLA-C-restricted and well-studied HLA-B-restricted CMV epitopes were used.

General observations from the study: The study identified carriers of CMV plus the relevant HLA from cumulative public TCR beta family frequency.

Using its own MiXCR run on the reads, TCRdb lists one record per CDR3 protein. The sample has around 140,000 distinct CDR3 sequences; about 31% are singletons. The chain uses TRBV5-4 and TRBJ2-3, with 7 bases that match TRBD2. The sequencing here drew on CD8+ T cells from cultured PBMCs, taken from culture after CMV antigen stimulation. This sequence originates from a human donor in good health (CMV status not recorded). Some clones in this sample may be carry-over from other donors' samples. The CDR3 here is CASSGTTSPDTQYF. DNA for the CDR3: TGTGCCAGCAGCGGAACGACTAGCCCAGATACGCAGTATTTT.